A single sample is the source of the 26 T cell receptor beta chains below, sequenced in a study of cytomegalovirus exposure and HLA in healthy donors. The PCR was carried out with 60 Vbeta primers and 13 Jbeta primers. Sequencing was performed with immunoSEQ multiplex PCR; in TCRdb, only in-frame clones are kept and a portion is missing. The data contain 200,000 to 250,000 clones, 60% to 85% of them singletons. The sequenced material came from PBMCs. The receptors were gathered from a man aged 35-49 years in good health and CMV-seronegative.

V gene TRBV19 combines with J gene TRBJ2-1, with 8 bases that match TRBD1. The CDR3 has 12 amino acids. The V gene end was trimmed by 7 bases and the J gene end by 10 bases; junction bases not matched to a gene: 6. Per the germline V gene, CDR1 is LNHDA and CDR2 is SQIVND (reference sequence). CDR3 sequence reads: CASISGGGEQFF. The CDR3 DNA is TGTGCCAGTATCTCAGGGGGCGGGGAGCAGTTCTTC. The full variable domain, rest sourced from reference TRBV19 and TRBJ2-1, is DGGITQSPKYLFRKEGQNVTLSCEQNLNHDAMYWYRQDPGQGLRLIYYSQIVNDFQKGDIAEGYSVSREKKESFPLTVTSAQKNPTAFYLCASISGGGEQFFGPGTRLTVL.

The chain recombines TRBV19 with TRBJ2-1; the match to TRBD2 covers 8 bases. There are 16 residues in the CDR3. Trimming removed 5 bases from V and 3 bases from J; junction bases left unmatched: 9. Germline V gene lookup returns CDR1 LNHDA and CDR2 SQIVND (reference sequence). Here the CDR3 DNA reads TGTGCCAGTAGTTCCGTACTAGCGGACTTCTACAATGAGCAGTTCTTC. Translation gives CASSSVLADFYNEQFF.

There are a few counts of this clone. The CDR3 here is CASSSRTGELFF. The CDR3 DNA follows: TGTGCCAGCAGTTCCCGGACCGGGGAGCTGTTTTTT. The gene calls are TRBV6-5 and TRBJ2-2; no clear D gene. This CDR3 spans 12 amino acids. Germline V gene sequence: CDR1 MNHEY, CDR2 SVGAGI. V was shortened by 4 bases and J by 5 bases, with 5 bases between the two germline ends.

CDR3 coding DNA: TGTGCCAGCAGCTCGACCCAAGGGAAACTAGACATTCAGTACTTC. This sequence encodes CASSSTQGKLDIQYF. This chain connects TRBV2 to TRBJ2-4, with D tentatively TRBD2 (5 bases). Looked up from germline, CDR1 is SNHLY and CDR2 is FYNNEI. The V gene lost 6 bases and the J gene lost 8 bases, with 20 bases spanning the gap. The CDR3 is 15 amino acids.

The gene calls are TRBV28 and TRBJ2-3, with 8 positions matching TRBD2. Per germline, CDR1 MDHEN and CDR2 SYDVKM. This CDR3 has 14 amino acids. After removal of 6 bases from V and 6 bases from J, the junction contained 8 bases not matched to a gene. Here the CDR3 DNA reads TGTGCCAGCAGCCAGCGGGAGAGTGGTGATACGCAGTATTTT. It translates to CASSQRESGDTQYF.

The chain has TRBV9 and TRBJ1-5; D may be TRBD1 (5 bases). Germline V gene data show CDR1 as SGDLS and CDR2 as YYNGEE. The CDR3 totals 15 residues. V lost 4 bases and J lost 0, with 11 bases in between. This CDR3 is CASSPQDGSNQPQHF. Written as DNA, the CDR3 is TGTGCCAGCAGCCCACAGGACGGTAGCAATCAGCCCCAGCATTTT.

This chain connects TRBV4-3 to TRBJ2-1; possibly TRBD2 for D (6 bases). CDR3 size: 14 residues. V lost 0 bases, J lost 6 bases, and 9 bases lay in between. Germline loops: CDR1 LGHNA, CDR2 YSLEER. In DNA, the CDR3 is TGCGCCAGCAGCCAAGATCAACTAGCCAATGAGCAGTTCTTC. Protein product: CASSQDQLANEQFF.

The genes are TRBV5-1 and TRBJ1-5, with D perhaps matching TRBD1 (6 bases). This CDR3 contains 14 residues. V lost 4 bases, J lost 7 bases, and 15 bases lay in between. CDR1 SGHRS and CDR2 YFSETQ come from the germline V gene. CDR3 residues: CASSPRGGAQPQHF. CDR3 bases: TGCGCCAGCAGCCCTCGGGGGGGGGCACAGCCCCAGCATTTT.

This clone was recorded only once. This rearrangement joins TRBV5-6 to TRBJ2-6; tentatively, D is TRBD1 (6 bases). The CDR3 spans 16 residues. Trimming took 7 bases from V and 0 from J, leaving 14 bases between them. The germline V gene encodes CDR1 SGHDT and CDR2 YYEEEE. The CDR3 region has the DNA TGTGCCAGCCTACAGGGTATACTCTCTGGGGCCAACGTCCTGACTTTC. Its translation is CASLQGILSGANVLTF.

The chain is built from TRBV19 and TRBJ1-2, with no clear D. Germline V gives CDR1 LNHDA, CDR2 SQIVND (reference sequence). The CDR3 is made up of 14 amino acids. V was clipped by 3 bases and J by 2 bases, with 10 bases between them. In nucleotides, the CDR3 is TGTGCCAGTAGTATTACGGGCGGGAACTATGGCTACACCTTC. Encoded protein: CASSITGGNYGYTF. The whole variable domain, remainder taken from reference TRBV19 and TRBJ1-2, is DGGITQSPKYLFRKEGQNVTLSCEQNLNHDAMYWYRQDPGQGLRLIYYSQIVNDFQKGDIAEGYSVSREKKESFPLTVTSAQKNPTAFYLCASSITGGNYGYTFGSGTRLTVV.

In the case of this clone: Its ends do not fully match the called genes, so a read error is possible. The V and J genes are TRBV5-4 and TRBJ2-7; TRBD2 is a possible D gene (7 bases). Germline CDR1 and CDR2: SGHNT and YYREEE (reference sequence). The CDR3 spans 13 residues. The CDR3 DNA reads TGCCTCTGGGGCGGGGGCTTCTCCTACGAGCAGTACTTC. Translating gives CLWGGGFSYEQYF.

The V and J genes are TRBV7-9 and TRBJ2-7, with a weak D call TRBD1 (6 bases). The germline CDR1 and CDR2 sequences are SEHNR and FQNEAQ (reference sequence). CDR3 length equals 14 residues. V gave up 4 bases and J gave up 4 bases, with 14 bases separating them. CDR3 amino acids: CASSSGQPAYEQYF. Written as DNA, the CDR3 is TGTGCCAGCAGCTCAGGACAGCCCGCGTACGAGCAGTACTTC.

The CDR3 sequence is CASKAGEGNEKLFF. The CDR3 region has the DNA TGTGCCAGCAAGGCAGGGGAGGGTAATGAAAAACTGTTTTTT. The J gene is TRBJ1-4, the V gene TRBV2; D is possibly TRBD1 (6 bases). Looked up from germline, CDR1 is SNHLY and CDR2 is FYNNEI. The CDR3 totals 14 residues. Trimming left V 7 bases short and J 4 bases short, with 13 bases between.

The genes are TRBV28 and TRBJ1-2; D gene uncertain. This CDR3 spans 14 amino acids. The V and J ends lost 1 base and 5 bases respectively, with 11 bases between them. CDR1 is MDHEN and CDR2 is SYDVKM in the germline V gene. CDR3 region: CASSLFGQKYGYTF. As DNA, the CDR3 is TGTGCCAGCAGTTTATTTGGTCAGAAATATGGCTACACCTTC.

This clone was observed a single time. This chain's CDR3 is CASSSRTGNQETQYF. Here the CDR3 DNA reads TGTGCCAGCAGTTCCCGGACGGGAAACCAAGAGACCCAGTACTTC. The chain joins TRBV6-6 to TRBJ2-5, with a possible D match to TRBD2 (5 bases). V gave up 4 bases and J gave up 0 bases, with 12 bases separating them. The CDR3 totals 15 residues. The germline V gene has CDR1 MNHNY and CDR2 SVGAGI (reference sequence).

This chain links TRBV16 with TRBJ1-5; D is perhaps TRBD1 (5 bases). The CDR3 loop spans 13 amino acids. The V end was cut by 4 bases, the J end by 10 bases, with 14 bases between. Looked up from germline, CDR1 is KGHSY and CDR2 is FQNENV. The CDR3 nucleotides read TGTGCCAGCAGCCCCCAGGGAGGAGGACCCCAGCATTTT. As protein: CASSPQGGGPQHF.

This chain links TRBV27 with TRBJ2-2; no clear D. V lost 3 bases and J 8 bases, leaving 10 bases between the germline ends. The germline CDR1 and CDR2 sequences are MNHEY and SMNVEV (reference sequence). This CDR3 spans 13 amino acids. In DNA form, the CDR3 reads TGTGCCAGCAGTTTGGTGGGCCAAGGGGAGCTGTTTTTT. Amino acid sequence: CASSLVGQGELFF.

V and J are TRBV10-3 and TRBJ2-7, with 7 bases fitting TRBD1. CDR1 and CDR2 from the germline V gene are ENHRY and SYGVKD. The CDR3 is made up of 13 amino acids. J lost 2 bases, V lost 8 bases, and 6 bases had no gene match. CDR3 in DNA: TGTGCCATCCGTGGACAGGTACCCTACGAGCAGTACTTC. It is translated as CAIRGQVPYEQYF.

This chain links TRBV9 with TRBJ2-7; 9 bases line up with TRBD2. V lost 0 bases and J lost 6; bases outside the gene matches: 7. The CDR3 is made up of 15 amino acids. Germline V gene data show CDR1 as SGDLS and CDR2 as YYNGEE. The CDR3, as DNA: TGTGCCAGCAGCGTAGGTAGCGGGAGTGGGCGCGAGCAGTACTTC. Its protein is CASSVGSGSGREQYF. The full variable domain, completed using reference TRBV9 and TRBJ2-7, is DSGVTQTPKHLITATGQRVTLRCSPRSGDLSVYWYQQSLDQGLQFLIQYYNGEERAKGNILERFSAQQFPDLHSELNLSSLELGDSALYFCASSVGSGSGREQYFGPGTRLTVT.

A single count supports this clone. The rearrangement joins TRBV10-3 to TRBJ2-3; no clear D gene. The CDR3 has 14 residues. The germline V and J ends were trimmed by 0 bases and 5 bases, with 9 bases remaining between them. Germline V gives CDR1 ENHRY, CDR2 SYGVKD. In DNA form, the CDR3 reads TGTGCCATCAGTGAGTCTTCAGGCATAGATACGCAGTATTTT. This codes for CAISESSGIDTQYF.

The chain employs TRBV7-3 and TRBJ2-1, with a weak D call TRBD1 (5 bases). This CDR3 is built from 12 residues. Germline V gives CDR1 SGHTA, CDR2 FQGTGA. V was cut by 0 bases and J by 9 bases, with 6 bases left in between. Here the CDR3 reads CASSLTGAEQFF. The CDR3 coding sequence is TGTGCCAGCAGCTTAACAGGGGCTGAGCAGTTCTTC.

V gene TRBV10-3 combines with J gene TRBJ2-1; 11 positions match TRBD2. J gave up 13 bases and V 0 bases, and 5 bases lay outside the gene matches. This CDR3 has 14 amino acids. CDR1 ENHRY and CDR2 SYGVKD come from the germline V gene. CDR3 DNA: TGTGCCATCAGTGAGTCGGTTAGCGGGAGGGACCAGTTCTTC. It yields the protein CAISESVSGRDQFF.

The chain combines TRBV15 with TRBJ2-7; tentative D call: TRBD2 (6 bases). CDR1 is LNHNV and CDR2 is YYDKDF in the germline V gene (reference sequence). V lost 4 bases to trimming and J lost 4 bases, with 8 bases between them. CDR3 length: 12 amino acids. CDR3 sequence reads: CATSIGGYEQYF. The CDR3 nucleotides are TGTGCCACCAGCATAGGAGGGTACGAGCAGTACTTC.

The V and J genes are TRBV6-5 and TRBJ1-2; 8 bases map to TRBD1. The germline V gene has CDR1 MNHEY and CDR2 SVGAGI. After removal of 7 bases from V and 5 bases from J, the junction contained 9 bases not matched to a gene. The CDR3 sequence is 14 residues long. CDR3: CASTSGTGFYGYTF. CDR3 in DNA: TGTGCCAGCACTTCCGGGACAGGATTTTATGGCTACACCTTC.

The J gene is TRBJ1-1, the V gene TRBV9; D gene unclear. Trimming took 3 bases from V and 3 from J, leaving 18 bases between them. CDR1 is SGDLS and CDR2 is YYNGEE in the germline V gene. There are 16 residues in the CDR3. CDR3: CASSGHSQPGYTEAFF. The CDR3 coding sequence is TGTGCCAGCAGCGGTCACAGCCAACCGGGATACACTGAAGCTTTCTTT. The full variable domain, with the rest looked up from reference TRBV9 and TRBJ1-1, is DSGVTQTPKHLITATGQRVTLRCSPRSGDLSVYWYQQSLDQGLQFLIQYYNGEERAKGNILERFSAQQFPDLHSELNLSSLELGDSALYFCASSGHSQPGYTEAFFGQGTRLTVV.

The chain links TRBV28 to TRBJ2-5; D possibly corresponds to TRBD2 (5 bases). There are 11 residues in the CDR3. CDR1 is MDHEN and CDR2 is SYDVKM in the germline V gene. The germline V and J ends were trimmed by 2 bases and 7 bases, with 5 bases remaining between them. CDR3 coding DNA: TGTGCCAGCAGTTTAGAGGGGACCCAGTACTTC. Its protein product is CASSLEGTQYF. Looking up the rest from reference TRBV28 and TRBJ2-5 gives the full variable domain: DVKVTQSSRYLVKRTGEKVFLECVQDMDHENMFWYRQDPGLGLRLIYFSYDVKMKEKGDIPEGYSVSREKKERFSLILESASTNQTSMYLCASSLEGTQYFGPGTRLLVL.